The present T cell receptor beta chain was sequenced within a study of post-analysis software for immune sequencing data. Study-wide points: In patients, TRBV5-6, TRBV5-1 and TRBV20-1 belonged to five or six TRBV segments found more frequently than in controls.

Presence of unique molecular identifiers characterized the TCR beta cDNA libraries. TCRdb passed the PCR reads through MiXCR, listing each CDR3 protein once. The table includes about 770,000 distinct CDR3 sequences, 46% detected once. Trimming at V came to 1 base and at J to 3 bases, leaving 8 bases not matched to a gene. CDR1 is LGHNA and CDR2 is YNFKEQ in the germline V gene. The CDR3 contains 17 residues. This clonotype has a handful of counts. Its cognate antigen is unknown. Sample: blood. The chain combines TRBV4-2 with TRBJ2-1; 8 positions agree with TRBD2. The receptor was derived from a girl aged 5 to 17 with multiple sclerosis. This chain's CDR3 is CASSQVAAGGIYNEQFF. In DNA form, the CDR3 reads TGTGCCAGCAGCCAAGTTGCCGCGGGAGGTATCTACAATGAGCAGTTCTTC.